Each of the 29 T cell receptor beta chains below was sequenced from the same sample in a study of CD8 T cells in Susac syndrome (dated by TCRdb to between 2017 and 2020). Preparation of the library involved the immunoSEQ multiplex PCR assay. RNA was extracted using the RNeasy kit, and roughly 0.45 to 1 microgram was reverse transcribed with random hexamers. Using fastp at Q25 and MiXCR, TCRdb reprocessed the public reads and kept productive beta chains. One record per CDR3 amino acid sequence lists the most common genes and DNA. For this sample there are approximately 190,000 distinct CDR3 sequences; more than 85% appear just once. The top ten constitute over 0.075% of the sample. Sample: CD4+ T cells from PBMCs. These receptors all come from a human donor with Susac syndrome.

V and J are TRBV11-2 and TRBJ2-7, with D unresolved. The germline V and J ends were trimmed by 0 bases and 0 bases, with 12 bases remaining between them. This CDR3 region has 16 residues. Germline values: CDR1 SGHAT, CDR2 FQNNGV. CDR3 bases: TGTGCCAGCAGCTTAGAAGGACGGGCCCGCTCCTACGAGCAGTACTTC. This sequence encodes CASSLEGRARSYEQYF.

V and J are TRBV6-6 and TRBJ1-5; 7 bases map to TRBD1. V was pared by 5 bases and J by 0 bases, with 7 bases of the junction left unmatched. The CDR3 runs 16 residues. The germline V gene encodes CDR1 MNHNY and CDR2 SVGAGI (reference sequence). The CDR3 region has the DNA TGTGCCAGCAGTCGCGAACAGGGGACTAGCAATCAGCCCCAGCATTTT. This gives the protein CASSREQGTSNQPQHF.

The rearrangement uses TRBV2 and TRBJ2-7, with 11 nucleotides matching TRBD1. The CDR3 has 14 amino acids. Germline V gene sequence: CDR1 SNHLY, CDR2 FYNNEI. J gave up 6 bases and V 6 bases, and 7 bases lay outside the gene matches. The CDR3 here is CASRSGQGVFEQYF. CDR3 in DNA: TGTGCCAGCAGATCGGGACAGGGGGTTTTCGAGCAGTACTTC.

The chain employs TRBV5-4 and TRBJ2-5; 7 bases are shared with TRBD2. The J segment lost 2 bases and the V segment lost 0 bases, leaving 4 bases of the junction unmatched. From germline, CDR1 is SGHNT and CDR2 YYREEE (reference sequence). This CDR3 comprises 15 residues. The CDR3 sequence is CASSLALAEQETQYF. DNA for the CDR3: TGTGCCAGCAGCTTGGCCCTAGCGGAGCAAGAGACCCAGTACTTC.

The chain recombines TRBV6-1 with TRBJ2-1; no definite D call. Germline V gene data show CDR1 as MNHNS and CDR2 as SASEGT. This CDR3 contains 13 residues. Trimming removed 4 bases at V and 8 bases at J, with 12 bases between. As DNA, the CDR3 is TGTGCCAGCAGTGTTGGACCCCCTCATGAGCAGTTCTTC. It translates to CASSVGPPHEQFF.

J is TRBJ2-7 and V is TRBV5-1; D is unresolved. The CDR3 extends over 13 amino acids. Trimming took off 0 bases at V and 6 bases at J, with 10 bases between the two ends. Germline V gives CDR1 SGHRS, CDR2 YFSETQ. CDR3 coding DNA: TGCGCCAGCAGCTTGGGATATCAAGCCGAGCAGTACTTC. As protein: CASSLGYQAEQYF. Together with reference TRBV5-1 and TRBJ2-7, the CDR3 gives the full variable domain: KAGVTQTPRYLIKTRGQQVTLSCSPISGHRSVSWYQQTPGQGLQFLFEYFSETQRNKGNFPGRFSGRQFSNSRSEMNVSTLELGDSALYLCASSLGYQAEQYFGPGTRLTVT.

This rearrangement joins TRBV7-9 to TRBJ2-3, with TRBD2 matching 14 bases. Per germline, CDR1 SEHNR and CDR2 FQNEAQ (reference sequence). The CDR3 is made up of 18 amino acids. V shed 7 bases and J 2 bases; nucleotides not matched to a gene: 11. This chain's CDR3 is CASTSGLAGVGYTDTQYF. CDR3 sequence (DNA): TGTGCCAGCACCTCGGGACTAGCGGGAGTAGGGTACACAGATACGCAGTATTTT.

The V gene is TRBV19, the J gene TRBJ2-1; TRBD1 matches 8 bases. V was pared by 1 base and J by 3 bases, with 5 bases of the junction left unmatched. Germline-derived CDR1 and CDR2 are LNHDA and SQIVND (reference sequence). CDR3 length: 16 amino acids. The CDR3 here is CASSIGRTGNYNEQFF. CDR3 nucleotide sequence: TGTGCCAGTAGTATAGGTAGGACAGGGAACTACAATGAGCAGTTCTTC.

This chain connects TRBV20-1 to TRBJ2-7, with TRBD1 as a possible D gene (5 bases). The CDR3 runs to 15 residues. Trimming left V 5 bases short and J 7 bases short, with 24 bases between. Germline V CDR1 and CDR2: DFQATT, SNEGSKA (reference sequence). The CDR3 loop is CSAERQGLSSWEQYF. CDR3 DNA: TGCAGTGCTGAGCGTCAGGGCCTCTCTTCATGGGAGCAGTACTTC.

This chain joins TRBV6-6 and TRBJ1-1; D is unresolved. CDR3 length equals 14 residues. Germline values: CDR1 MNHNY, CDR2 SVGAGI (reference sequence). The V end was cut by 5 bases, the J end by 3 bases, with 13 bases between. The CDR3 protein is CASSTPRWDTEAFF. The CDR3 DNA follows: TGTGCCAGCAGTACACCCCGATGGGACACTGAAGCTTTCTTT.

The chain links TRBV14 to TRBJ2-5, with a tentative D call TRBD2 (6 bases). From germline, CDR1 is SGHDN and CDR2 FVKESK. The CDR3 runs to 15 residues. V lost 1 base, J lost 5 bases, and 14 bases lay in between. The CDR3 region has the DNA TGTGCCAGCAGCCAAGTTCGCGGGACGAAGGAGACCCAGTACTTC. Translating gives CASSQVRGTKETQYF.

The CDR3 is CASSPGSGTYNEQFF. CDR3 DNA sequence: TGTGCCAGCTCACCGGGTAGCGGGACTTACAATGAGCAGTTCTTC. The chain combines TRBV18 with TRBJ2-1; TRBD2 matches 8 bases. The CDR3 contains 15 residues. V lost 3 bases to trimming and J lost 4 bases; unmatched junction nucleotides: 5. The germline CDR1 and CDR2 sequences are KGHSH and LQKENI.

The rearrangement joins TRBV20-1 to TRBJ2-1; tentatively, D is TRBD2 (6 bases). The CDR3 contains 16 residues. V lost 2 bases to trimming and J lost 5 bases, with 19 bases between them. Germline V gene data show CDR1 as DFQATT and CDR2 as SNEGSKA (reference sequence). The CDR3 DNA sequence: TGCAGTGCTAGACAGTGGGCCGGGACTGGAAACAATGAGCAGTTCTTC. It yields the protein CSARQWAGTGNNEQFF.

The CDR3 DNA follows: TGTGCCAGCAGCCAAGATAGAGGGGGCTTGGGCAAAAACATTCAGTACTTC. This encodes CASSQDRGGLGKNIQYF. The rearrangement joins TRBV3-1 to TRBJ2-4; TRBD1 aligns across 7 bases. This CDR3 is built from 17 residues. Germline V gene sequence: CDR1 LGHDT, CDR2 YNNKEL (reference sequence). V was pared by 0 bases and J by 3 bases, with 8 bases of the junction left unmatched.

The V and J genes are TRBV6-1 and TRBJ2-5; 11 bases align to TRBD2. CDR3 size: 16 residues. In germline, CDR1 is MNHNS, CDR2 SASEGT. The V and J ends lost 6 bases and 2 bases, in that order; junction bases with no gene match: 8. The CDR3 here is CASRIGLAGSQETQYF. The CDR3, as DNA: TGTGCCAGCAGGATAGGACTAGCGGGCTCACAAGAGACCCAGTACTTC.

The table lists this clonotype with a count of one. J is TRBJ1-1 and V is TRBV3-1, with D unclear. This CDR3 contains 12 residues. V shed 1 base and J shed 7 bases, with 7 bases lying between them. CDR1 and CDR2 (germline): LGHDT, YNNKEL (reference sequence). The CDR3 loop reads CASSQVFSEAFF. For the CDR3, the DNA is TGTGCCAGCAGCCAAGTGTTCAGTGAAGCTTTCTTT.

J is TRBJ1-3 and V is TRBV7-2; D is uncertain. In germline, CDR1 is SGHTA, CDR2 FQGNSA. The germline V and J ends were trimmed by 5 bases and 0 bases, with 11 bases remaining between them. The CDR3 runs to 15 residues. The CDR3 coding sequence is TGTGCCAGCAGCCGCGATGTGGGCTCTGGAAACACCATATATTTT. Its protein product is CASSRDVGSGNTIYF.

This clonotype showed up just once. V usage is TRBV6-5 and J usage is TRBJ1-6; D remains ambiguous. Trimming removed 7 bases at V and 10 bases at J, with 11 bases between. The CDR3 is 12 amino acids. Germline V gene sequence: CDR1 MNHEY, CDR2 SVGAGI. The CDR3 DNA reads TGTGCCAGCAAAAGGGCCGGATCACCCCTCCACTTT. Translated, it gives CASKRAGSPLHF.

This rearrangement joins TRBV11-2 to TRBJ2-3; D remains unclear. The CDR3 consists of 15 residues. The V gene lost 3 bases and the J gene lost 1 base, with 11 bases spanning the gap. Looked up from germline, CDR1 is SGHAT and CDR2 is FQNNGV. In DNA form, the CDR3 reads TGTGCCAGCAGCTTCGATTGGAGCGGCACAGATACGCAGTATTTT. Translating gives CASSFDWSGTDTQYF. Filled out from reference TRBV11-2 and TRBJ2-3, the complete variable domain reads EAGVAQSPRYKIIEKRQSVAFWCNPISGHATLYWYQQILGQGPKLLIQFQNNGVVDDSQLPKDRFSAERLKGVDSTLKIQPAKLEDSAVYLCASSFDWSGTDTQYFGPGTRLTVL.

This clonotype was seen a handful of times. The CDR3 loop reads CASSLATVNTEAFF. CDR3 bases: TGTGCCAGCAGCTTAGCGACAGTTAACACTGAAGCTTTCTTT. The gene calls are TRBV7-2 and TRBJ1-1; maybe TRBD1 (5 bases). V lost 0 bases and J lost 2, with 7 bases in between. Germline assignment: CDR1 SGHTA and CDR2 FQGNSA. The CDR3 extends over 14 amino acids.

The V call is TRBV6-1, the J call TRBJ2-2; tentatively, D is TRBD1 (6 bases). Per germline, CDR1 MNHNS and CDR2 SASEGT. CDR3 length equals 16 residues. Trimming removed 6 bases at V and 3 bases at J, with 17 bases between. Here the CDR3 DNA reads TGTGCCAGCAGGCCCATCGGGACACGAGACACCGGGGAGCTGTTTTTT. It codes for CASRPIGTRDTGELFF.

V and J are TRBV20-1 and TRBJ2-1, with D unresolved. Germline CDR1 DFQATT, CDR2 SNEGSKA (reference sequence). This CDR3 spans 14 amino acids. Deletions cut 3 bases from V and 5 bases from J, with 14 bases between. CDR3 region: CSASNRLSDNEQFF. The CDR3 region has the DNA TGCAGTGCTAGCAACCGGCTCTCGGACAATGAGCAGTTCTTC.

The CDR3 coding sequence is TGTGCCAGCAGCGGGGGCGGGACTGAAGCTTTCTTT. As protein: CASSGGGTEAFF. This chain joins TRBV9 and TRBJ1-1, with a tentative D call TRBD1 (5 bases). This CDR3 region has 12 residues. Trimming cost V 3 bases and J 5 bases, with 8 bases left between them. Germline V gene sequence: CDR1 SGDLS, CDR2 YYNGEE.

CDR3 in amino acids: CASSRLQQYLAKNIQYF. The CDR3 DNA is TGCGCCAGCAGCCGCCTTCAGCAGTACCTAGCCAAAAACATTCAGTACTTC. The V call is TRBV4-1, the J call TRBJ2-4; D unresolved. CDR1 and CDR2 from the germline V gene are MGHRA and YSYEKL. The CDR3 spans 17 residues. Trimming removed 4 bases from V and 0 bases from J, with 16 bases in between.

This rearrangement joins TRBV5-1 to TRBJ2-7; 8 bases are shared with TRBD1. CDR3 length: 16 residues. J was trimmed by 5 bases and V by 4 bases; bases with no gene match: 14. Germline V gives CDR1 SGHRS, CDR2 YFSETQ. As DNA, the CDR3 is TGCGCCAGCAGCCTAACCACGGGGACAGGTTTACACGAGCAGTACTTC. It is translated as CASSLTTGTGLHEQYF.

This chain links TRBV2 with TRBJ2-3; D is ambiguous. Germline lookup yields CDR1 SNHLY and CDR2 FYNNEI. V was pared by 8 bases and J by 0 bases, with 18 bases between. This CDR3 is 16 amino acids long. CDR3 sequence: CASLERGGESTDTQYF. CDR3 nucleotide sequence: TGTGCCAGCCTGGAAAGAGGCGGAGAGAGCACAGATACGCAGTATTTT.

This clonotype was observed a single time. The rearrangement joins TRBV28 to TRBJ2-5, with 8 bases fitting TRBD2. The CDR3 covers 16 residues. After removal of 5 bases from V and 1 base from J, the junction contained 9 bases not matched to a gene. The germline V gene encodes CDR1 MDHEN and CDR2 SYDVKM. The CDR3 region is CASSLGGGTLQETQYF. CDR3 nucleotides: TGTGCCAGCAGTCTCGGGGGGGGGACCCTCCAAGAGACCCAGTACTTC.

V usage is TRBV27 and J usage is TRBJ2-7, with D perhaps TRBD1 or TRBD2 (6 bases each). The CDR3 runs to 13 residues. V was clipped by 4 bases and J by 3 bases, with 10 bases between them. CDR1 and CDR2 (germline): MNHEY, SMNVEV (reference sequence). CDR3 sequence: CASSSGAGYEQYF. The CDR3 coding sequence is TGTGCCAGCAGTTCGGGGGCAGGCTACGAGCAGTACTTC.

The V and J genes are TRBV19 and TRBJ1-5, with 7 bases lining up with TRBD1. Germline V gene sequence: CDR1 LNHDA, CDR2 SQIVND (reference sequence). CDR3 length: 13 residues. V shed 9 bases, J shed 0 bases, and the junction held 2 bases outside the gene matches. The CDR3 reads CASGTVSNQPQHF. In nucleotides, the CDR3 is TGTGCCAGCGGGACAGTTAGCAATCAGCCCCAGCATTTT.